Listed below are T cell receptor beta chains from one sample, sequenced in a study of cytomegalovirus exposure and HLA in healthy donors. Clones were sequenced by immunoSEQ multiplex PCR, and TCRdb holds only the in-frame ones, with some missing. In the table there are some 190,000 clones, over 65% of which are singletons. The sequencing input was PBMCs. The receptor source for this set is a man between 18 and 29 years old in good health and CMV-seronegative. CDR3s include the opening cysteine and the closing phenylalanine or tryptophan. The D gene is left open where the match is weak. The listing skips clone size in some rows; elsewhere it reads once, few, many or a size class.

>NA|TRBJ2-7|TRBV4-1|13|NA
CASSPARSYEQYF
TGCGCCAGCAGCCCCGCTCGGTCCTACGAGCAGTACTTC
>TRBD1|TRBJ2-5|TRBV29-1|12|NA
CSVTGGQETQYF
TGCAGCGTCACAGGGGGCCAAGAGACCCAGTACTTC
>NA|TRBJ2-3|TRBV29-1|14|NA
CSVSTGTGVDTQYF
TGCAGCGTTTCTACCGGGACTGGGGTGGATACGCAGTATTTT
>TRBD1|TRBJ1-2|TRBV5-4|15|NA
CASSLVQGQGYGYTF
TGTGCCAGCAGCTTGGTACAGGGACAGGGCTATGGCTACACCTTC
>NA|TRBJ2-1|TRBV11-2|15|once
CASSLVDSSYNEQFF
TGTGCCAGCAGCTTAGTTGATAGCTCCTACAATGAGCAGTTCTTC
>NA|TRBJ2-2|TRBV28|14|NA
CARNSPSGTGELFF
TGTGCCAGGAATAGTCCCTCGGGCACCGGGGAGCTGTTTTTT
>NA|TRBJ2-2|TRBV7-9|16|few
CASSWEGWGQSGELFF
TGTGCCAGCAGCTGGGAAGGGTGGGGCCAGTCCGGGGAGCTGTTTTTT
>NA|TRBJ1-2|TRBV6-6|14|NA
CASTRGLLNYGYTF
TGTGCCAGCACCCGGGGACTTCTGAACTATGGCTACACCTTC
>TRBD1|TRBJ2-5|TRBV11-3|15|NA
CASTFTGQGLETQYF
TGTGCCAGCACCTTCACCGGACAGGGGTTAGAGACCCAGTACTTC
>TRBD1|TRBJ1-2|TRBV19|19|NA
CASSSHGQGYLRVGCGYTF
TGTGCCAGTAGTTCCCACGGACAGGGCTACCTTAGAGTCGGATGCGGCTACACCTTC
>NA|TRBJ1-1|TRBV6-6|13|few
CASTRQANTEAFF
TGTGCCAGCACGCGACAGGCGAACACTGAAGCTTTCTTT
>NA|TRBJ1-6|TRBV2|13|NA
CASRQGLNSPLHF
TGTGCCAGCAGGCAGGGACTTAATTCACCCCTCCACTTT
>NA|TRBJ2-7|TRBV6-5|16|once
CASSWSIEDSAYEQYF
TGTGCCAGCAGTTGGTCAATTGAAGACTCCGCCTACGAGCAGTACTTC